Listed below are T cell receptor beta chains from one sample, sequenced in a study of monozygotic twins with inflammatory bowel disease. Using the 5' RACE reads, TCRdb records one entry per CDR3 protein without DNA. The sample shows approximately 300,000 distinct CDR3 sequences, and 5.6% sits with its ten largest clones. Sample: blood. The receptor source for this set is a human donor with ulcerative colitis or Crohn's disease, or a healthy co-twin of an affected twin (not recorded which). Both conserved end residues are part of each CDR3. Each record gives: V gene, J gene, CDR3 protein.

V gene: TRBV11-2
J gene: TRBJ1-6
CDR3 protein: CASSRASSYNSPLHF

V gene: TRBV30
J gene: TRBJ1-3
CDR3 protein: CAWKKAGNTIYF

V gene: TRBV6-1
J gene: TRBJ2-1
CDR3 protein: CASSETLADEQFF

V gene: TRBV28
J gene: TRBJ2-7
CDR3 protein: CASGGWTYEQYF

V gene: TRBV7-8
J gene: TRBJ2-1
CDR3 protein: CASSSGQVFYNEQFF

V gene: TRBV5-5
J gene: TRBJ2-7
CDR3 protein: CASSLASTSYEQYF

V gene: TRBV6-1
J gene: TRBJ2-2
CDR3 protein: CASQNGGHSNTGELFF

V gene: TRBV10-3
J gene: TRBJ2-7
CDR3 protein: CAIRSLVGYEQYF

V gene: TRBV12-3/TRBV12-4
J gene: TRBJ2-1
CDR3 protein: CASKPQYNEQFF

V gene: TRBV10-3
J gene: TRBJ2-3
CDR3 protein: CAISEMADTQYF

V gene: TRBV5-4
J gene: TRBJ2-7
CDR3 protein: CASSTGTSGRITYEQYF

V gene: TRBV6-2/TRBV6-3
J gene: TRBJ2-7
CDR3 protein: CASSSDRVGSYEQYF

V gene: TRBV18
J gene: TRBJ2-7
CDR3 protein: CASSPSANSYEQYF

V gene: TRBV28
J gene: TRBJ2-5
CDR3 protein: CASSRTVGGETQYF

V gene: TRBV20-1
J gene: TRBJ1-1
CDR3 protein: CSARDGHKNTEAFF

V gene: TRBV5-1
J gene: TRBJ2-3
CDR3 protein: CASSLGTRSGDTQYF

V gene: TRBV28
J gene: TRBJ1-6
CDR3 protein: CASSLWAGSSSPLHF

V gene: TRBV5-1
J gene: TRBJ2-3
CDR3 protein: CASSPDKPVGDTQYF

V gene: TRBV15
J gene: TRBJ2-7
CDR3 protein: CATSRDLGQGYSYEQYF